These T cell receptor beta chains were read from a single sample in a study of metastatic and nonmetastatic thyroid tumors. Through MiXCR, TCRdb re-clonotyped the PCR reads. The data show 30,000 to 35,000 clones, around 30% seen once. Sequenced sample: blood. These receptors all come from a female donor with papillary thyroid cancer or a benign thyroid nodule (not recorded which). Some clones in this sample may be carry-over from other donors' samples. Both conserved end residues are part of each CDR3. The D gene is left open where the match is weak. Not every row has a clone size; where given, it reads once, few, many or a size class.

>TRBD1|many|TRBV7-2|TRBJ1-5
TGTGCCAGCAGCTCAGGACAGGGGAATCAGCCCCAGCATTTT
CASSSGQGNQPQHF
>-|-|TRBV5-1|TRBJ2-4
TGCGCCAGCAGCTCTGACATATCCAAAAACATTCGGTACTTC
CASSSDISKNIRYF
>TRBD1|many|TRBV5-6|TRBJ2-7
TGTGCCAGCAGCCGACAGGGGTTGAAGTACTTC
CASSRQGLKYF
>-|medium-sized|TRBV6-5|TRBJ2-2
TGTGCCAGCAGTTACTGGACATCCGTCGCCGGGGAGCTGTTTTTT
CASSYWTSVAGELFF
>TRBD2|many|TRBV10-2|TRBJ2-7
TGCGCCAGCAGTGAGGGACTAGCGGGCCGCTACGAGCAGTACTTC
CASSEGLAGRYEQYF
>TRBD1|-|TRBV5-1|TRBJ1-6
TGCGCCAGCAGCGGCGGGACAGGACCTAATTCACCCCTCCACTTT
CASSGGTGPNSPLHF
>-|-|TRBV20-1|TRBJ1-5
TGCAGTGCCGGACTCGGACCTAGCAATCAGCCCCAGCATTTT
CSAGLGPSNQPQHF
>TRBD1|-|TRBV3-1|TRBJ1-1
TGTGCCAGCGGGTTCGACAGGGGGGAATACACTGAAGCTTTCTTT
CASGFDRGEYTEAFF
>TRBD2|-|TRBV20-1|TRBJ2-3
TGCAGTGCTAGAGGGGAGGGTACGCAGTATTTT
CSARGEGTQYF
>TRBD1|-|TRBV18|TRBJ1-5
TGTGCCAGCTCACCAATGCAGGGGGATCAGCCCCAGCATTTT
CASSPMQGDQPQHF
>-|many|TRBV2|TRBJ1-1
TGTGCCAGCAGTGAACTTGCAGGGATCGCTGAAGCTTTCTTT
CASSELAGIAEAFF
>-|many|TRBV10-1|TRBJ2-7
TGCGCCAGCAGTGAGTCGGGCTACGAGCAGTACTTC
CASSESGYEQYF
>TRBD2|many|TRBV20-1|TRBJ2-3
TGCAGTGCAGACACTAGCGGGAGGGCCAGCACAGATACGCAGTATTTT
CSADTSGRASTDTQYF
>-|many|TRBV5-4|TRBJ1-1
TGTGCCAGCAGCCCACCACGGGGAGCGAACACTGAAGCTTTCTTT
CASSPPRGANTEAFF
>-|many|TRBV29-1|TRBJ1-2
TGCAGCGTTTCCGGGTCCTTACTGGAGGGCTACACCTTC
CSVSGSLLEGYTF
>-|few|TRBV20-1|TRBJ2-3
TGCAGTGCCCCGAGTATTGCGGTAGGTAGAGATACGCAGTATTTT
CSAPSIAVGRDTQYF
>-|many|TRBV28|TRBJ1-5
TGTGCCAGCAGTTTAGGGGCAGGTGGGAAGCCCCAGCATTTT
CASSLGAGGKPQHF
>TRBD2|many|TRBV5-4|TRBJ2-5
TGTGCCAGCAGTCCCGGACTAGCGCAAGAGACCCAGTACTTC
CASSPGLAQETQYF
>-|few|TRBV19|TRBJ1-4
TGTGCAAGTAGTGTTACGGGGAACACTAATGAAAAACTGTTTTTT
CASSVTGNTNEKLFF